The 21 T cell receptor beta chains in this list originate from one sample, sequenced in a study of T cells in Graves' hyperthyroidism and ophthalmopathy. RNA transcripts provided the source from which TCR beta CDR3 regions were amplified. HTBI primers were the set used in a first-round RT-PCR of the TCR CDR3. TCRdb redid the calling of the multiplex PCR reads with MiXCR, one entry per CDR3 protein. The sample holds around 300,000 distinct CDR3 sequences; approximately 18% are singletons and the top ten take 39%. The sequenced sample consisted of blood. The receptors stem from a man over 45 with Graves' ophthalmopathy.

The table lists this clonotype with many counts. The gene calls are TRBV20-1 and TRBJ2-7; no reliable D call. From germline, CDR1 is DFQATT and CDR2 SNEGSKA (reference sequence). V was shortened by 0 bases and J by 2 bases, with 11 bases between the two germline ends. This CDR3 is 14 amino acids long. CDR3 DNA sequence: TGCAGTGCTAGAGATGGGAAAGATGCCTACGAGCAGTACTTC. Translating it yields CSARDGKDAYEQYF.

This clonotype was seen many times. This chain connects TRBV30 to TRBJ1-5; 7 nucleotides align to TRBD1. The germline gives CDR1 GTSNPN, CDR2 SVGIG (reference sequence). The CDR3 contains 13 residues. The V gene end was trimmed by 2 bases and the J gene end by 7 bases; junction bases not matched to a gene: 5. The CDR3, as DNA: TGTGCCTGGAGTTCAGGGGGGGAACAGCCCCAGCATTTT. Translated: CAWSSGGEQPQHF.

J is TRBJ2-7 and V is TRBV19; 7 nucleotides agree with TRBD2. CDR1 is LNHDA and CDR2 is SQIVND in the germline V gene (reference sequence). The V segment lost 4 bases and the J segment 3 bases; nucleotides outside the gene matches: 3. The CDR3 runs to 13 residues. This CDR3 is CASSRGGYYEQYF. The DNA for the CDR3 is TGTGCCAGTAGTAGGGGAGGGTACTACGAGCAGTACTTC.

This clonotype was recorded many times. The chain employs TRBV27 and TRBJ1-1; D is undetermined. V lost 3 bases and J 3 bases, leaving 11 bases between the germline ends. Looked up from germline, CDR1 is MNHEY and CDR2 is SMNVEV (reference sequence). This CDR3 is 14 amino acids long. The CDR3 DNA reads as TGTGCCAGCAGTTTTGTCGGGTGGGACACTGAAGCTTTCTTT. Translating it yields CASSFVGWDTEAFF.

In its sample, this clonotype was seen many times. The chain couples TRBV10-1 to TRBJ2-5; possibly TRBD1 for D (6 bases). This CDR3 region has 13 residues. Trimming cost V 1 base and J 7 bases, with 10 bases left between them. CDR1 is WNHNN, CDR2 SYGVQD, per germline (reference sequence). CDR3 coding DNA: TGCGCCAGCAGTGAGTTGAGGGGGACGACCCAGTACTTC. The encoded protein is CASSELRGTTQYF.

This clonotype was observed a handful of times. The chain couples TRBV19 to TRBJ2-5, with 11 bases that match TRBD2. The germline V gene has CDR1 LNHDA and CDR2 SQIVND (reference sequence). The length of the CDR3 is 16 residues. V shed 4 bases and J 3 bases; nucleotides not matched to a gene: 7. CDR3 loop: CASSTYVTSGKETQYF. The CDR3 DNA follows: TGTGCCAGTAGTACCTATGTGACTAGCGGGAAAGAGACCCAGTACTTC.

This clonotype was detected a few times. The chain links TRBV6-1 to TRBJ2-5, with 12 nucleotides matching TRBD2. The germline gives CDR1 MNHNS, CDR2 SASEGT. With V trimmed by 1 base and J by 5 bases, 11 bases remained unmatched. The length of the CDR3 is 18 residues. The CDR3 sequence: CASSEDGLAGGPRETQYF. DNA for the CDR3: TGTGCCAGCAGTGAAGATGGTCTAGCGGGAGGGCCCAGGGAGACCCAGTACTTC.

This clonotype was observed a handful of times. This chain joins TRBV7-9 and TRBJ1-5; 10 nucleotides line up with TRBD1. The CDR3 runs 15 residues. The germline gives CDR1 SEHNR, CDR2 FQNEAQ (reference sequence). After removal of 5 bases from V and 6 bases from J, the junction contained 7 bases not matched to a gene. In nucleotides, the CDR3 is TGTGCCAGCAGCGGCGGGACAGGGGAGGCTCAGCCCCAGCATTTT. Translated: CASSGGTGEAQPQHF.

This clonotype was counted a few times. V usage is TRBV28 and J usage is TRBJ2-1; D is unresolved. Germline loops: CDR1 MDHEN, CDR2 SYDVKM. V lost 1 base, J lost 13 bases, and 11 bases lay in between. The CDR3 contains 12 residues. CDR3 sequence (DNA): TGTGCCAGCAGTTTATTGGCTAGTGTACAGTTCTTC. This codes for CASSLLASVQFF.

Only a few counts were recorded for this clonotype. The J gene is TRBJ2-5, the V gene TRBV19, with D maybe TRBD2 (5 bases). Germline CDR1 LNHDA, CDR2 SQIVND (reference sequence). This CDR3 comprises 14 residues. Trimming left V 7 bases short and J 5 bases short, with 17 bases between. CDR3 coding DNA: TGTGCCAGTAACATAAACCTGGGCGGGGAGACCCAGTACTTC. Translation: CASNINLGGETQYF.

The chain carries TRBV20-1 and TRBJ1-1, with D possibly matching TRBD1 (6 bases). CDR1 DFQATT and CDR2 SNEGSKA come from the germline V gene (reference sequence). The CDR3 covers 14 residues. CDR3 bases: TGCAGCTCCAAAAGGGGACACTTGAACACTGAAGCTTTCTTT. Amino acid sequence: CSSKRGHLNTEAFF.

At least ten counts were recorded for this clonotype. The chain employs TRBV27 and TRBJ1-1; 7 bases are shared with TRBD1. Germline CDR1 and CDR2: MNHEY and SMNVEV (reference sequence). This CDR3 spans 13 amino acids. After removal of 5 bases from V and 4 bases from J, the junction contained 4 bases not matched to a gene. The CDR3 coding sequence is TGTGCCAGCAGTCGACAGGGAGGCACTGAAGCTTTCTTT. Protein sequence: CASSRQGGTEAFF.

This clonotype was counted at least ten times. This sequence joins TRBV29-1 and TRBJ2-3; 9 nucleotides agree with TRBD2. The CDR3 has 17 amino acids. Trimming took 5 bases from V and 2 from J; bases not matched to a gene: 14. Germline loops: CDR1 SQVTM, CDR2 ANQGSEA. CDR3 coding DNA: TGCAGCGTTCTGGGGGGCGGTGCGGGAGGGTCCACAGATACGCAGTATTTT. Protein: CSVLGGGAGGSTDTQYF.

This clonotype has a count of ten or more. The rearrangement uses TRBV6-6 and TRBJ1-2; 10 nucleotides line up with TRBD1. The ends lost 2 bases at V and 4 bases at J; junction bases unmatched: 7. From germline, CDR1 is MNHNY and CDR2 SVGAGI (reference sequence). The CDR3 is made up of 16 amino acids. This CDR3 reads CASSYIRTGGSYGYTF. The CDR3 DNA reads TGTGCCAGCAGTTACATCAGGACAGGGGGGAGCTATGGCTACACCTTC.

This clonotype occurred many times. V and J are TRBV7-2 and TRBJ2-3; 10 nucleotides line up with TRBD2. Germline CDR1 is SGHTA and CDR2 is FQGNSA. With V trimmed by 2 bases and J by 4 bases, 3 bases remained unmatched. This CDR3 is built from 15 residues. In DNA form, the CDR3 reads TGTGCCAGCAGCTTAATAGCGGGAGGCCCAGATACGCAGTATTTT. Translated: CASSLIAGGPDTQYF.

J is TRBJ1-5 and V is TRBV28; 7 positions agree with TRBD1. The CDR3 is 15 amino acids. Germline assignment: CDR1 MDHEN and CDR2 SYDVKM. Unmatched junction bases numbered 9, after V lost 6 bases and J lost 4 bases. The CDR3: CASRFPGQKNQPQHF. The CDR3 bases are TGTGCCAGCAGATTCCCGGGACAGAAGAATCAGCCCCAGCATTTT.

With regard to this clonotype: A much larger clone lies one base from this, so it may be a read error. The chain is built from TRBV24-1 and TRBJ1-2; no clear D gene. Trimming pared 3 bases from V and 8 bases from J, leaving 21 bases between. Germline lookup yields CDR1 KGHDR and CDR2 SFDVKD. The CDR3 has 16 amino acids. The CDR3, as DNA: TGTGCCACCAGTGATCCACTGACAAGGGTTAGGATCGGCTACACCTTC. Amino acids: CATSDPLTRVRIGYTF.

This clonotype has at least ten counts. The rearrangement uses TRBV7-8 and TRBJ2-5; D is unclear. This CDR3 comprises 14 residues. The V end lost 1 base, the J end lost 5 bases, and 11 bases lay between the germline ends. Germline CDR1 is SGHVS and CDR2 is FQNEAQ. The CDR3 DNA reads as TGTGCCAGCAGCTTAGTTTCACAAAGGGAGACCCAGTACTTC. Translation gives CASSLVSQRETQYF.

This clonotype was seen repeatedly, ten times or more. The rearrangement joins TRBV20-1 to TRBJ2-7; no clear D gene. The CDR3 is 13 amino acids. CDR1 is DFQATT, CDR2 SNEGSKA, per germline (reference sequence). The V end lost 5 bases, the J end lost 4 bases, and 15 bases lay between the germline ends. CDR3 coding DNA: TGCAGTGCTGGTGCGAAGGGCCCTTACGAGCAGTACTTC. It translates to CSAGAKGPYEQYF.

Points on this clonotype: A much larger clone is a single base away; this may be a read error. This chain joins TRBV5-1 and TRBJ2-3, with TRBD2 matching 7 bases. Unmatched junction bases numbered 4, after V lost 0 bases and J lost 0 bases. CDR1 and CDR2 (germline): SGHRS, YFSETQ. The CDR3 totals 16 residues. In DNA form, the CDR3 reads TGCGCCAGCAGCTTGGAGTCGGGAGGAAGCACAGATACGCAGTATTTT. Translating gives CASSLESGGSTDTQYF. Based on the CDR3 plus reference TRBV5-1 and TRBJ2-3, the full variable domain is KAGVTQTPRYLIKTRGQQVTLSCSPISGHRSVSWYQQTPGQGLQFLFEYFSETQRNKGNFPGRFSGRQFSNSRSEMNVSTLELGDSALYLCASSLESGGSTDTQYFGPGTRLTVL.

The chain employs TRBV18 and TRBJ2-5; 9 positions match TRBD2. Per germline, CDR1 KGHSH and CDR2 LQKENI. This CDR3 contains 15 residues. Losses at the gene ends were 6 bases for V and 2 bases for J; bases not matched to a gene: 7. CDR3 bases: TGTGCCAGCTCCCAGGGTAGCGGGAGACAAGAGACCCAGTACTTC. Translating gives CASSQGSGRQETQYF.